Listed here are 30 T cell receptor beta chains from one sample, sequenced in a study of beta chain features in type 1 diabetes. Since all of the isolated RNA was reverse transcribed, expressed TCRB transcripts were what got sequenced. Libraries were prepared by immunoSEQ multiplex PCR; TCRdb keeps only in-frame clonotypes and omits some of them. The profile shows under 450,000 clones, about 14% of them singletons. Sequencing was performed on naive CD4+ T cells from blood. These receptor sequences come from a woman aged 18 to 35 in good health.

The CDR3 reads CASRQWTSDIYNEQFF. Written as DNA, the CDR3 is TGCGCCAGCAGGCAGTGGACTAGCGATATTTACAATGAGCAGTTCTTC. The chain couples TRBV5-1 to TRBJ2-1, with 9 bases matching TRBD2. The CDR3 runs 16 residues. The junction had 10 bases not matched to a gene; V was cut back by 5 bases and J by 4 bases. The germline V gene encodes CDR1 SGHRS and CDR2 YFSETQ.

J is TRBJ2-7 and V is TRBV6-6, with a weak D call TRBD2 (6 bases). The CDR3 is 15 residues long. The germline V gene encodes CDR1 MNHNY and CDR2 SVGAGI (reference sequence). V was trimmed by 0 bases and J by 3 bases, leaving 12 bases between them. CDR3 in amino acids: CASSYSDGSGYEQYF. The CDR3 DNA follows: TGTGCCAGCAGTTACTCGGACGGGAGCGGCTACGAGCAGTACTTC.

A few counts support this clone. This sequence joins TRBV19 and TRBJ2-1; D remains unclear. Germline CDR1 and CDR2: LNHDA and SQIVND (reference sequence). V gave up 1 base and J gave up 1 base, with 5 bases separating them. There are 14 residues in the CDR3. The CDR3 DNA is TGTGCCAGTAGTATAGTACAGTCCTACAATGAGCAGTTCTTC. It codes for CASSIVQSYNEQFF.

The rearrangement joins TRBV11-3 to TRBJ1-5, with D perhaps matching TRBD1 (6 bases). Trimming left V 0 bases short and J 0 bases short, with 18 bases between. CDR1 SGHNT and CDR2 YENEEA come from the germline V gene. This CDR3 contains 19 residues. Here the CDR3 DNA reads TGTGCCAGCAGCTTAGAAAGAGCAGGGGTGATGGGTAGCAATCAGCCCCAGCATTTT. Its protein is CASSLERAGVMGSNQPQHF. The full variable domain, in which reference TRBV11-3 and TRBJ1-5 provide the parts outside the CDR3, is EAGVVQSPRYKIIEKKQPVAFWCNPISGHNTLYWYLQNLGQGPELLIRYENEEAVDDSQLPKDRFSAERLKGVDSTLKIQPAELGDSAVYLCASSLERAGVMGSNQPQHFGDGTRLSIL.

CDR3 amino acids: CASSLDRGGAGELFF. The CDR3 DNA reads TGTGCCAGCAGCTTGGATAGGGGCGGCGCCGGGGAGCTGTTTTTT. This chain uses TRBV5-4 with TRBJ2-2; possibly TRBD1 for D (5 bases). Germline V gene sequence: CDR1 SGHNT, CDR2 YYREEE (reference sequence). The CDR3 runs to 15 residues. Trimming pared 0 bases from V and 6 bases from J, leaving 12 bases between.

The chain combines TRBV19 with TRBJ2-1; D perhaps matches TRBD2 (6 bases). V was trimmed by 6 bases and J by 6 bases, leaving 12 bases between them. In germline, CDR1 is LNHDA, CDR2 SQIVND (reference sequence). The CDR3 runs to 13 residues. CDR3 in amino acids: CASSGTLFNEQFF. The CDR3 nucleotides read TGTGCCAGTAGCGGGACTCTCTTCAATGAGCAGTTCTTC.

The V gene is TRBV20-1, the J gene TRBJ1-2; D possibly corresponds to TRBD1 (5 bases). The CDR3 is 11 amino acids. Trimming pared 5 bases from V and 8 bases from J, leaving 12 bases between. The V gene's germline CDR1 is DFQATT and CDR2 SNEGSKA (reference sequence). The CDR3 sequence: CSAASDTGYTF. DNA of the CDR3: TGCAGTGCTGCCTCGGACACAGGCTACACCTTC.

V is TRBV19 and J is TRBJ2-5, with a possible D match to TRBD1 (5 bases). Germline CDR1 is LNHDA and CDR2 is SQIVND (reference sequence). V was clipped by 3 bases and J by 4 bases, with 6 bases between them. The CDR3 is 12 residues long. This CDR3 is CASSIGAETQYF. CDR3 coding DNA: TGTGCCAGTAGTATTGGGGCAGAGACCCAGTACTTC.

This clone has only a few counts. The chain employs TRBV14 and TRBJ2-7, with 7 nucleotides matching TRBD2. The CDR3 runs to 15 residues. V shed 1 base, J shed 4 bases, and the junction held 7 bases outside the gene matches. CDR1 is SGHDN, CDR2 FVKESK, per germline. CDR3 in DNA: TGTGCCAGCAGCCAAGCCACAGCGGGATTTTACGAGCAGTACTTC. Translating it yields CASSQATAGFYEQYF. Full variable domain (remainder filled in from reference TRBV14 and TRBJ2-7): EAGVTQFPSHSVIEKGQTVTLRCDPISGHDNLYWYRRVMGKEIKFLLHFVKESKQDESGMPNNRFLAERTGGTYSTLKVQPAELEDSGVYFCASSQATAGFYEQYFGPGTRLTVT.

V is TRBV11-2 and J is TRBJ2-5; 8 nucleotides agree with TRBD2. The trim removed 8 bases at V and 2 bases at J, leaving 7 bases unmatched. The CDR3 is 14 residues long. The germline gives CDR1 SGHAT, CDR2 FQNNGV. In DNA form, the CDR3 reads TGTGCCAGCGGCCGGGGGGGTGTACAAGAGACCCAGTACTTC. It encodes CASGRGGVQETQYF.

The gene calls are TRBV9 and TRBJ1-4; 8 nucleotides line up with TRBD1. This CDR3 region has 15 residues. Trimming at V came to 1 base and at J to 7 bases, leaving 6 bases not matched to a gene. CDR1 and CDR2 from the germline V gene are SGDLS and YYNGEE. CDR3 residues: CASSVRTGTGEKLFF. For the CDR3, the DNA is TGTGCCAGCAGCGTACGGACAGGGACGGGTGAAAAACTGTTTTTT.

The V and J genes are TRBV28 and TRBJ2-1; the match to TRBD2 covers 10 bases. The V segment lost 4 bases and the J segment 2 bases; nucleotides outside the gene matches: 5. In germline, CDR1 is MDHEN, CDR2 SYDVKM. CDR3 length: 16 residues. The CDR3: CASSSRSGRAYNEQFF. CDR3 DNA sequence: TGTGCCAGCAGTTCAAGGAGCGGGAGGGCCTACAATGAGCAGTTCTTC.

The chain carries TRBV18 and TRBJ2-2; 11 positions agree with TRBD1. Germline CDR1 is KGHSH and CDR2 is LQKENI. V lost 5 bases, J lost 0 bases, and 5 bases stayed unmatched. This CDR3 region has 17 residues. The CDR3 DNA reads TGTGCCAGCTCAACGGACAGGGGGCAGGCGAACACCGGGGAGCTGTTTTTT. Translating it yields CASSTDRGQANTGELFF.

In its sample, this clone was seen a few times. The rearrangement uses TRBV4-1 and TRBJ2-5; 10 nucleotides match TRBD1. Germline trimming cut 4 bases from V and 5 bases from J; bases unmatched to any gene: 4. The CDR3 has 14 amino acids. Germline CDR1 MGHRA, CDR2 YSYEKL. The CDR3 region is CASSRGQGIETQYF. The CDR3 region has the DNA TGCGCCAGCAGCCGGGGACAGGGGATCGAGACCCAGTACTTC.

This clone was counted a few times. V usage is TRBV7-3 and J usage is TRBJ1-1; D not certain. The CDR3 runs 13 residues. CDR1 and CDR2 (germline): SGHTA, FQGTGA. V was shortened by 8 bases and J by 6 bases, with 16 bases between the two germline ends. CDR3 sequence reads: CASGREAASEAFF. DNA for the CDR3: TGTGCCAGCGGGCGGGAGGCGGCCTCTGAAGCTTTCTTT. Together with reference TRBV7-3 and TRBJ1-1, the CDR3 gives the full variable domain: GAGVSQTPSNKVTEKGKYVELRCDPISGHTALYWYRQSLGQGPEFLIYFQGTGAADDSGLPNDRFFAVRPEGSVSTLKIQRTERGDSAVYLCASGREAASEAFFGQGTRLTVV.

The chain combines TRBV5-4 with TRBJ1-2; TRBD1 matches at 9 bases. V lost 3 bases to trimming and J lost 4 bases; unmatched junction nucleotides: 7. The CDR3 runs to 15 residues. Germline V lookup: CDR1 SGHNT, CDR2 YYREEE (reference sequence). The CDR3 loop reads CASSSWTGDPYGYTF. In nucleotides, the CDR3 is TGTGCCAGCAGCTCATGGACAGGGGATCCCTATGGCTACACCTTC.

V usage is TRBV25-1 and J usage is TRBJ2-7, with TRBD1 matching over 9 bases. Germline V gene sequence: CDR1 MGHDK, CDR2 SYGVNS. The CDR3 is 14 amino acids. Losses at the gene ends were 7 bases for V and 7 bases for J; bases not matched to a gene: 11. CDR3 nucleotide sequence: TGTGCCAGCACAGGAACAGGGGGCGGCGGAGAGCAGTACTTC. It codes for CASTGTGGGGEQYF.

As DNA, the CDR3 is TGTGCCAGCAGTTTAGCAGGACTACCCCTAGCCAAAAACATTCAGTACTTC. It translates to CASSLAGLPLAKNIQYF. The chain recombines TRBV27 with TRBJ2-4; D perhaps matches TRBD2 (6 bases). Germline CDR1 reads MNHEY; CDR2 reads SMNVEV (reference sequence). Trimming removed 2 bases at V and 0 bases at J, with 14 bases between. This CDR3 is 17 amino acids long.

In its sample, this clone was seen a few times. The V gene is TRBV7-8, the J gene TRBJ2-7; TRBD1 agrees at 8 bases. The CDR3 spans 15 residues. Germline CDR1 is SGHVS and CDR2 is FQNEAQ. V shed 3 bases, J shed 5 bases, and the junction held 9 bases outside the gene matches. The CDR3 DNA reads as TGTGCCAGCAGCTTTAACAGGGGGAAAGTCGACGAGCAGTACTTC. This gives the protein CASSFNRGKVDEQYF.

The CDR3 protein is CASSVRHAFGPPQHF. The CDR3 nucleotides are TGTGCCAGTAGTGTACGACACGCCTTTGGGCCGCCCCAGCATTTT. This chain connects TRBV19 to TRBJ1-5; unclear D gene. This CDR3 is 15 amino acids long. CDR1 is LNHDA, CDR2 SQIVND, per germline (reference sequence). Trimming removed 5 bases from V and 9 bases from J, with 20 bases in between.

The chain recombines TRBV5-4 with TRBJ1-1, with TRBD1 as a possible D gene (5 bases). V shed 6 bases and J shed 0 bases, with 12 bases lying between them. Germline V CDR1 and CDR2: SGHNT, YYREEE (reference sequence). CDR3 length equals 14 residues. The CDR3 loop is CASTAGLMNTEAFF. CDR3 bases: TGTGCCAGCACCGCGGGACTCATGAACACTGAAGCTTTCTTT.

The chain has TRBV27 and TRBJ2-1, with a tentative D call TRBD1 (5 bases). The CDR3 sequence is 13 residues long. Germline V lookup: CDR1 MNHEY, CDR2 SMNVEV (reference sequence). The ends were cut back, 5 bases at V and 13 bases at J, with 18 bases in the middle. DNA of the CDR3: TGTGCCAGCAGTAGCCTCCGTGGGGCACCCCAGTTCTTC. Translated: CASSSLRGAPQFF.

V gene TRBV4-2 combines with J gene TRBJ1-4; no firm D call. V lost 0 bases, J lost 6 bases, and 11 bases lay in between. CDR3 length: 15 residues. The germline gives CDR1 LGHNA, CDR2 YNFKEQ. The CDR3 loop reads CASSQDQARDEKLFF. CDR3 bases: TGTGCCAGCAGCCAAGATCAGGCCCGTGATGAAAAACTGTTTTTT.

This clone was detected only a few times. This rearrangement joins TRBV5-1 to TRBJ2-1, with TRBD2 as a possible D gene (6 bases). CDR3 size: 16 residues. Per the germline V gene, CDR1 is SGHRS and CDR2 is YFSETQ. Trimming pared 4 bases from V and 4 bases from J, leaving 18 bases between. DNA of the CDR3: TGCGCCAGCAGCCCTCAACTGGGGACTTCATACAATGAGCAGTTCTTC. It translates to CASSPQLGTSYNEQFF. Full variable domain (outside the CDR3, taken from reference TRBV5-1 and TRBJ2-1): KAGVTQTPRYLIKTRGQQVTLSCSPISGHRSVSWYQQTPGQGLQFLFEYFSETQRNKGNFPGRFSGRQFSNSRSEMNVSTLELGDSALYLCASSPQLGTSYNEQFFGPGTRLTVL.

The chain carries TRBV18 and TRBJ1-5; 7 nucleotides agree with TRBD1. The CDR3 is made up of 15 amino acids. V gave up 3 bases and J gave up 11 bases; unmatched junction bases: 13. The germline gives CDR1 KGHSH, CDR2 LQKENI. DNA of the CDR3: TGTGCCAGCTCACCCGACAGGGCCCAAGGTTCGTCCCAGCATTTT. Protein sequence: CASSPDRAQGSSQHF.

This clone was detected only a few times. The CDR3 DNA follows: TGTGCCAGCAGTCCCCCGCAGGGGGGTTTGGATGGCTACACCTTC. It translates to CASSPPQGGLDGYTF. The chain recombines TRBV7-9 with TRBJ1-2, with 7 bases aligning to TRBD1. Trimming cost V 6 bases and J 6 bases; bases outside gene matches: 13. This CDR3 comprises 15 residues. From germline, CDR1 is SEHNR and CDR2 FQNEAQ (reference sequence). The complete variable domain, with remaining parts taken from reference TRBV7-9 and TRBJ1-2, reads DTGVSQNPRHKITKRGQNVTFRCDPISEHNRLYWYRQTLGQGPEFLTYFQNEAQLEKSRLLSDRFSAERPKGSFSTLEIQRTEQGDSAMYLCASSPPQGGLDGYTFGSGTRLTVV.

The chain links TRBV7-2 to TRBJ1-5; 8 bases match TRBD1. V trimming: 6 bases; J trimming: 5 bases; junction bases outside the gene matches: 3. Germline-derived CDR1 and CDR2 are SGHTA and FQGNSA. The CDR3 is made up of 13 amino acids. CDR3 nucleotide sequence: TGTGCCAGCAGTAACAGGGGGGATCAGCCCCAGCATTTT. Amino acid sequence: CASSNRGDQPQHF.

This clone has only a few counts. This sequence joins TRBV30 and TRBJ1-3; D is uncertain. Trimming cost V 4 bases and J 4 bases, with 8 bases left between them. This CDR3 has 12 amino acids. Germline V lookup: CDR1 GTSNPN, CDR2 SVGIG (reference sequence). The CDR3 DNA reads TGTGCCTGGATGAGAACGGGAAACACCATATATTTT. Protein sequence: CAWMRTGNTIYF.

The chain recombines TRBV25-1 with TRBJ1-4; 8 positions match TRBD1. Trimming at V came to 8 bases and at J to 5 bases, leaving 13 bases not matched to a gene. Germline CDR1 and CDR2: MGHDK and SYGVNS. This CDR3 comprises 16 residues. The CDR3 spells CASRHSGTGKNEKLFF. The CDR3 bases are TGTGCCAGCCGACACTCAGGGACAGGCAAGAATGAAAAACTGTTTTTT.

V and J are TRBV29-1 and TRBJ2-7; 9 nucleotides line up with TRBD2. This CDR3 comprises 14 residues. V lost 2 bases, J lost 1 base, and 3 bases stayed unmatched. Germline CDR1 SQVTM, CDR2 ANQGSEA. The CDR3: CSVESLAGSYEQYF. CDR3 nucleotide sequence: TGCAGCGTTGAAAGCCTAGCGGGATCCTACGAGCAGTACTTC.